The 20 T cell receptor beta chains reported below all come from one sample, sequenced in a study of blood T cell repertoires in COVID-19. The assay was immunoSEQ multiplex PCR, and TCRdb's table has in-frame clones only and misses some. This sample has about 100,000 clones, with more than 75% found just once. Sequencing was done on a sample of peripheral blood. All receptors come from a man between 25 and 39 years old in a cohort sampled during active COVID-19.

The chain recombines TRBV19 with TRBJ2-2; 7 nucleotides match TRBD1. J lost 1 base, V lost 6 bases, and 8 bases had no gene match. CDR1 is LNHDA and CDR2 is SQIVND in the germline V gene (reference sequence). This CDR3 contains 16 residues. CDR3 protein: CASSDNRGKNTGELFF. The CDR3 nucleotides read TGTGCCAGTAGCGATAACAGGGGCAAGAACACCGGGGAGCTGTTTTTT.

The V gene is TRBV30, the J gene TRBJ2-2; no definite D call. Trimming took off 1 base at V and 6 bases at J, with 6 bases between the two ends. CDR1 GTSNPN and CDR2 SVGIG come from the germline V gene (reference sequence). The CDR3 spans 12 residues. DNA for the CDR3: TGTGCCTGGAGTGGCCTATCCGGGGAGCTGTTTTTT. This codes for CAWSGLSGELFF.

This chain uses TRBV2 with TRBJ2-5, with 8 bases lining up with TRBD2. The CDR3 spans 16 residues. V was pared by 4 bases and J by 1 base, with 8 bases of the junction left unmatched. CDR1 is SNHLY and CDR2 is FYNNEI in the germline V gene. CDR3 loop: CASSGGTRSPQETQYF. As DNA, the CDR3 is TGTGCCAGCAGTGGTGGGACTAGGTCCCCCCAAGAGACCCAGTACTTC.

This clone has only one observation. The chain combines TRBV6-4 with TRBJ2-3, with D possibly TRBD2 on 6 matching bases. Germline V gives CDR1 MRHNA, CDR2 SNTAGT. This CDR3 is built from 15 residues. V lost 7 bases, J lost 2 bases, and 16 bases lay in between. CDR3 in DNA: TGTGCCAGCATGGGCGGGGATGATACCACAGATACGCAGTATTTT. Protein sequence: CASMGGDDTTDTQYF.

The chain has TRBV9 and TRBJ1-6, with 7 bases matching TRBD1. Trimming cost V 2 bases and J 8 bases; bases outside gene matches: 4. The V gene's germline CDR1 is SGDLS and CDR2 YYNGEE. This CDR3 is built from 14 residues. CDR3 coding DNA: TGTGCCAGCAGCGTTAGGGGACAGCATTCACCCCTCCACTTT. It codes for CASSVRGQHSPLHF.

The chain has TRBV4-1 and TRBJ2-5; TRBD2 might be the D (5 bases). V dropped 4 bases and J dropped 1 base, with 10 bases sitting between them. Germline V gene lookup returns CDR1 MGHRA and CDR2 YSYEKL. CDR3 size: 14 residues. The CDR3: CASSPEAAQETQYF. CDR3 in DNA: TGCGCCAGCAGCCCCGAAGCGGCCCAAGAGACCCAGTACTTC.

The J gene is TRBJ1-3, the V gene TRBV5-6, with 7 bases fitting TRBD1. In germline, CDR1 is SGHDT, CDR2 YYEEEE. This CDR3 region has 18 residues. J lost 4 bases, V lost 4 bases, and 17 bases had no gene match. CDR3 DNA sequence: TGTGCCAGCAGCCCGGGAACAGGGGCGACGGCTCGGGGAAACACCATATATTTT. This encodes CASSPGTGATARGNTIYF. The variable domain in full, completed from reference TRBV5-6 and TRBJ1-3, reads DAGVTQSPTHLIKTRGQQVTLRCSPKSGHDTVSWYQQALGQGPQFIFQYYEEEERQRGNFPDRFSGHQFPNYSSELNVNALLLGDSALYLCASSPGTGATARGNTIYFGEGSWLTVV.

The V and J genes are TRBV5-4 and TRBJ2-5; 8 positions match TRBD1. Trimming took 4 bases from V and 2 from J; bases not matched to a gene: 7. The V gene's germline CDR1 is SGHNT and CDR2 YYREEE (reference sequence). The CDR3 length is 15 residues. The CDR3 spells CASSRGQGVQETQYF. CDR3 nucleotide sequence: TGTGCCAGCAGCCGTGGACAGGGAGTGCAAGAGACCCAGTACTTC.

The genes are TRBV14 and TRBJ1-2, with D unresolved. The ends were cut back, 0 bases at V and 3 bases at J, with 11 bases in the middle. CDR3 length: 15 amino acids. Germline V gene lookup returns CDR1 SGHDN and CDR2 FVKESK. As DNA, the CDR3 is TGTGCCAGCAGCCAAGATCCCGCGAGTTACTATGGCTACACCTTC. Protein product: CASSQDPASYYGYTF.

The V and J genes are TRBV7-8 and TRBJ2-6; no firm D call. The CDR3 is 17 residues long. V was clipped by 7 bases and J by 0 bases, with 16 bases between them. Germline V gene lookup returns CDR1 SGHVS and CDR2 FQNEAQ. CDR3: CASNPRVRYSGANVLTF. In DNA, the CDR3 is TGTGCCAGCAACCCACGTGTCAGATACTCTGGGGCCAACGTCCTGACTTTC.

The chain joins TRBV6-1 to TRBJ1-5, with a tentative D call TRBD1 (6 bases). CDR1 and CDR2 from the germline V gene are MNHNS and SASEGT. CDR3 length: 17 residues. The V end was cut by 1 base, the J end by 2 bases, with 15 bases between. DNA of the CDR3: TGTGCCAGCAGTGAAGGACAGGTTTTGATGCGCAATCAGCCCCAGCATTTT. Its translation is CASSEGQVLMRNQPQHF.

In DNA, the CDR3 is TGCGCCAGCAGCTTGGTTGCTAGCGGGGGCTACGAGCAGTACTTC. Its translation: CASSLVASGGYEQYF. The chain recombines TRBV5-1 with TRBJ2-7; TRBD2 aligns across 10 bases. V gave up 0 bases and J gave up 3 bases; unmatched junction bases: 3. There are 15 residues in the CDR3. Germline assignment: CDR1 SGHRS and CDR2 YFSETQ.

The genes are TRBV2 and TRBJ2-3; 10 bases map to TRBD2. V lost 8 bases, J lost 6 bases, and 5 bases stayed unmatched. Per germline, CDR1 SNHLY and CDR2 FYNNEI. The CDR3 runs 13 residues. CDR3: CASQRGGRDTQYF. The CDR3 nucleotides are TGTGCCAGCCAGCGGGGGGGCCGGGATACGCAGTATTTT.

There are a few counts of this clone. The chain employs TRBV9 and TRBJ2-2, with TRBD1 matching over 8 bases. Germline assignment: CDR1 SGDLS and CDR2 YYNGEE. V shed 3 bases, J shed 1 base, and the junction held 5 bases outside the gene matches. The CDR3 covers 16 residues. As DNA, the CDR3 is TGTGCCAGCAGCGCCCGGGACAGGAAGAACACCGGGGAGCTGTTTTTT. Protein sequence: CASSARDRKNTGELFF.

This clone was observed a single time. CDR3 DNA sequence: TGTGCCAGCAGTGTCACCCCGACAGATTCCTACGAGCAGTACTTC. It specifies CASSVTPTDSYEQYF. V usage is TRBV6-4 and J usage is TRBJ2-7, with a tentative D call TRBD1 (5 bases). CDR3 length: 15 residues. The germline gives CDR1 MRHNA, CDR2 SNTAGT. Deletions cut 4 bases from V and 1 base from J, with 14 bases between.

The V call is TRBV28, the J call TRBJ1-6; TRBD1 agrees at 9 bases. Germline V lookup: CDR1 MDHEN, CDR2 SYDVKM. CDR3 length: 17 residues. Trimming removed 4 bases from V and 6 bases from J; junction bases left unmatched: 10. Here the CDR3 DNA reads TGTGCCAGCAGTTCGTGGTACGGGACAGGGAGTAATTCACCCCTCCACTTT. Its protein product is CASSSWYGTGSNSPLHF.

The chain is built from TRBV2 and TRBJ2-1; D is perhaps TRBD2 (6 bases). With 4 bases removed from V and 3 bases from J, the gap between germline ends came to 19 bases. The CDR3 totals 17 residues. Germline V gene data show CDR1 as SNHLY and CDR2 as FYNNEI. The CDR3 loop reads CASSGDLQPGDYNEQFF. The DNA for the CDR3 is TGTGCCAGCAGTGGAGACCTCCAACCGGGGGACTACAATGAGCAGTTCTTC.

CDR3 sequence: CASSQVRGGNTDTQYF. The CDR3 DNA reads as TGTGCCAGCAGCCAAGTAAGGGGAGGAAACACAGATACGCAGTATTTT. V gene TRBV14 combines with J gene TRBJ2-3; possible D gene TRBD2, 6 bases. This CDR3 region has 16 residues. V gave up 1 base and J gave up 2 bases, with 13 bases separating them. Germline loops: CDR1 SGHDN, CDR2 FVKESK.

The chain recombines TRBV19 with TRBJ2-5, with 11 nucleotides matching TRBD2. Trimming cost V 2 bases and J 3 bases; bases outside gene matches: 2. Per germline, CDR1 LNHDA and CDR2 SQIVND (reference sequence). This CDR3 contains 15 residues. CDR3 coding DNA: TGTGCCAGTAGTATACAACTAGCGGGGGAAGAGACCCAGTACTTC. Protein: CASSIQLAGEETQYF. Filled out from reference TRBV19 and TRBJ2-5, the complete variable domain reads DGGITQSPKYLFRKEGQNVTLSCEQNLNHDAMYWYRQDPGQGLRLIYYSQIVNDFQKGDIAEGYSVSREKKESFPLTVTSAQKNPTAFYLCASSIQLAGEETQYFGPGTRLLVL.

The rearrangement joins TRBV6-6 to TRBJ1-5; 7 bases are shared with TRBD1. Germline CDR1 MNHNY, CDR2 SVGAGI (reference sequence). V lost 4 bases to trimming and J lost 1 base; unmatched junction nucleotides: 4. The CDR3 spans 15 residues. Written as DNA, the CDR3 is TGTGCCAGCAGTTTATTGACAGGGAGCAATCAGCCCCAGCATTTT. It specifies CASSLLTGSNQPQHF.